Each of the 12 T cell receptor beta chains below was sequenced from the same sample in a study of PD-1 blockade in classical Hodgkin lymphoma. Sample time point: cycle 4 day 1 (C4D1), after five to seven weeks of nivolumab. Autologous stem cell transplantation was followed by relapse in every patient, and brentuximab vedotin exposure varied. Some clones are missing from TCRdb's copy, which holds only in-frame ones; the method was immunoSEQ multiplex PCR. Here the sample spans about 41,000 clones, roughly 69% being singletons. Sample: peripheral blood mononuclear cells (PBMCs), taken before the fourth cycle of nivolumab. The receptors come from a human donor with classical Hodgkin lymphoma.

The V and J genes are TRBV6-5 and TRBJ2-7; D not certain. Germline V gene sequence: CDR1 MNHEY, CDR2 SVGAGI. Trimming pared 0 bases from V and 3 bases from J, leaving 6 bases between. The CDR3 covers 13 residues. Here the CDR3 reads CASSYSAVYEQYF. DNA of the CDR3: TGTGCCAGCAGTTACTCTGCCGTCTACGAGCAGTACTTC.

The CDR3 spells CASSLGSSGSYNEQFF. In DNA form, the CDR3 reads TGTGCCAGCAGCTTAGGATCTAGCGGCTCCTACAATGAGCAGTTCTTC. The V gene is TRBV13, the J gene TRBJ2-1, with 7 positions matching TRBD2. The CDR3 runs 16 residues. V was clipped by 0 bases and J by 0 bases; unmatched bases: 2. Germline loops: CDR1 PRHDT, CDR2 FYEKMQ (reference sequence).

The chain links TRBV18 to TRBJ2-3, with D unclear. The CDR3 is 11 residues long. V lost 3 bases and J 6 bases, leaving 4 bases between the germline ends. Germline CDR1 KGHSH, CDR2 LQKENI. CDR3 nucleotide sequence: TGTGCCAGCTCACCTAGGGATACGCAGTATTTT. This sequence encodes CASSPRDTQYF.

This clone counts as medium-sized. This chain connects TRBV5-1 to TRBJ2-3, with D hard to call. The V and J ends lost 4 bases and 6 bases respectively, with 9 bases between them. The CDR3 is made up of 12 amino acids. CDR1 is SGHRS, CDR2 YFSETQ, per germline. In DNA form, the CDR3 reads TGCGCCAGCAGCCTGAACTCGGATACGCAGTATTTT. It codes for CASSLNSDTQYF.

This chain uses TRBV4-3 with TRBJ1-2; D is unclear. The CDR3 has 13 amino acids. Per germline, CDR1 LGHNA and CDR2 YSLEER. V was clipped by 8 bases and J by 4 bases, with 14 bases between them. The CDR3 DNA sequence: TGCGCCAGCGCTAGAACTTTGGGCTATGGCTACACCTTC. Protein: CASARTLGYGYTF.

The chain employs TRBV19 and TRBJ1-1; D is possibly TRBD1 (5 bases). The CDR3 runs 14 residues. From germline, CDR1 is LNHDA and CDR2 SQIVND (reference sequence). The V gene lost 9 bases and the J gene lost 1 base, with 15 bases spanning the gap. In DNA form, the CDR3 reads TGTGCCAGCACTACCGGGACGGAGAACACTGAAGCTTTCTTT. Amino acid sequence: CASTTGTENTEAFF.

The chain is built from TRBV29-1 and TRBJ2-3; possibly TRBD2 for D (5 bases). The CDR3 loop spans 17 amino acids. Trimming stripped 3 bases from V and 2 bases from J, with 21 bases between. Germline assignment: CDR1 SQVTM and CDR2 ANQGSEA. The CDR3 loop reads CSVDGVPSHTYTDTQYF. DNA of the CDR3: TGCAGCGTTGACGGGGTCCCCTCCCACACGTACACAGATACGCAGTATTTT.

This clone was detected a few times. The CDR3 reads CASSKQAGTEAFF. The CDR3 coding sequence is TGCGCCAGCAGCAAACAGGCGGGCACTGAAGCTTTCTTT. The chain combines TRBV5-1 with TRBJ1-1; D is possibly TRBD1 (5 bases). The CDR3 spans 13 residues. Germline assignment: CDR1 SGHRS and CDR2 YFSETQ. The V and J ends lost 4 bases and 4 bases respectively, with 11 bases between them.

A few counts support this clone. The rearrangement uses TRBV27 and TRBJ1-5, with 7 bases aligning to TRBD1. This CDR3 has 15 amino acids. The J segment lost 4 bases and the V segment lost 5 bases, leaving 8 bases of the junction unmatched. Germline loops: CDR1 MNHEY, CDR2 SMNVEV (reference sequence). In DNA form, the CDR3 reads TGTGCCAGCAGTCTCGCCAGGGGGGGTAATCAGCCCCAGCATTTT. Its translation: CASSLARGGNQPQHF.

This chain joins TRBV2 and TRBJ2-5; 9 bases line up with TRBD2. Germline CDR1 and CDR2: SNHLY and FYNNEI. The CDR3 contains 13 residues. The trim removed 6 bases at V and 3 bases at J, leaving 2 bases unmatched. The CDR3 DNA sequence: TGTGCCAGCAGAAGACTAGCGGAAGAGACCCAGTACTTC. It encodes CASRRLAEETQYF.

The V call is TRBV4-1, the J call TRBJ2-6; D may be TRBD2 (6 bases). The CDR3 is 19 amino acids. Germline V gene sequence: CDR1 MGHRA, CDR2 YSYEKL. Between the trimmed V and J ends, which lost 0 bases and 1 base, there was a span of 16 bases. The chain's CDR3 is CASSQEEEGVFSGANVLTF. The CDR3 DNA sequence: TGCGCCAGCAGCCAAGAGGAGGAGGGTGTCTTTTCTGGGGCCAACGTCCTGACTTTC.

This sequence joins TRBV2 and TRBJ2-7; 8 bases align to TRBD2. The J segment lost 0 bases and the V segment lost 6 bases, leaving 7 bases of the junction unmatched. Germline V gene sequence: CDR1 SNHLY, CDR2 FYNNEI. The length of the CDR3 is 15 residues. CDR3 loop: CASRPGRGTSYEQYF. CDR3 sequence (DNA): TGTGCCAGCAGACCCGGGAGGGGGACCTCCTACGAGCAGTACTTC.